The T cell receptor (beta chain) described here comes from a study of T cell responses to AZD1222 COVID-19 vaccine. Regarding this clone: The target antigen is unknown.

The CDR3 is 15 amino acids. The germline V and J ends were trimmed by 2 bases and 5 bases, with 13 bases remaining between them. The germline V gene encodes CDR1 SGHVS and CDR2 FQNEAQ. Produced via immunoSEQ multiplex PCR; TCRdb's table is partial and in-frame only. This sample has some 130,000 clones, with about 93% found just once. Study-wide results and limits: Repertoires in all cases were sampled only once the peak T cell response had passed. Mostly white British, mostly female donors; authors suggested clonal diversity may be underestimated. Baseline serology detected seropositivity in only a handful of AZD1222 recipients. The CD4 TCRs associated with vaccination extended across spike and predominated at 160-218 and 743-854.

The input for sequencing was peripheral blood, taken 28 days after the second AZD1222 dose. The sequence was obtained from an adult who received the AZD1222 COVID-19 vaccine. This sequence joins TRBV7-8 and TRBJ1-5; D remains unclear. In nucleotides, the CDR3 is TGTGCCAGCAGCTTATCGGGGTTTGGCGATCAGCCCCAGCATTTT. Translation gives CASSLSGFGDQPQHF.